Sequencing of this T cell receptor beta chain was carried out in a study of shared clonotypes between healthy human individuals. About the study: The study used three CD4 naive, three CD4 memory, two CD8 naive and one CD8 memory plate per donor.

Naivety among CD8 cells was defined by CD45RO negativity and positive CCR7 selection, thereby excluding terminally differentiated effector memory CD45RA+ cells. As handled by the study authors: Filtering differed since immunoSEQ provided only junctions, with no quality scores. The data were produced by immunoSEQ multiplex PCR, yet TCRdb's version contains in-frame clones alone and is incomplete. For V, J and clone size, that table is used; D and trimming come from the DNA. The sample has almost 700,000 clones, about 91% seen once. The CDR3 contains 15 residues. Germline CDR1 is MDHEN and CDR2 is SYDVKM. The junction had 7 bases not matched to a gene; V was cut back by 6 bases and J by 4 bases. About this clone: Its target is unknown.

General observations from the study: Unshared clonotypes carried lower generation probabilities than those common to all four donors.

The chain joins TRBV28 to TRBJ2-7, with 12 bases that match TRBD1. The sample was naive CD8+ T cells sorted from blood. This clonotype was sampled from a man younger than 40 in good health. The DNA for the CDR3 is TGTGCCAGCAGGGACGGGACAGGGGGCGCGTACGAGCAGTACTTC. As protein: CASRDGTGGAYEQYF. Combining the CDR3 with reference TRBV28 and TRBJ2-7 gives the whole variable domain DVKVTQSSRYLVKRTGEKVFLECVQDMDHENMFWYRQDPGLGLRLIYFSYDVKMKEKGDIPEGYSVSREKKERFSLILESASTNQTSMYLCASRDGTGGAYEQYFGPGTRLTVT.